Below, one T cell receptor (beta chain) is given with its context. What it binds is not known. This sample stems from a study of T cell repertoires in cytomegalovirus infection. TCRdb reanalysed the reads using MiXCR and keeps one entry per CDR3 protein. The sample shows 650,000 to 900,000 distinct CDR3 sequences, approximately 32% of them seen only once. The TCR was taken from a human donor in good health (CMV status not recorded). Some clones in this sample may be carry-over from other donors' samples. The source was cultured CD8+ T cells from PBMCs, collected from culture after CMV antigen stimulation.

CDR3 DNA: TGTGCCAGCAGTTTATTGGACGAGCGTCAAGAGACCCAGTACTTC. Its protein is CASSLLDERQETQYF. The chain joins TRBV28 to TRBJ2-5; D unclear. Per germline, CDR1 MDHEN and CDR2 SYDVKM. The CDR3 is 15 amino acids. V lost 1 base, J lost 2 bases, and 11 bases lay in between.